This TCR beta chain was observed in a study of T cells in Graves' hyperthyroidism and ophthalmopathy. CDR1 is SGHRS and CDR2 is YFSETQ in the germline V gene. Trimming took 0 bases from V and 0 from J; bases not matched to a gene: 11. The CDR3 has 18 residues. The CDR3 regions of TCR beta were amplified from RNA transcripts. During a first-round RT-PCR of the TCR CDR3, the HTBI primer set was used. TCRdb reanalysed the multiplex PCR reads using MiXCR and keeps one entry per CDR3 protein. Of 560,000 or so distinct CDR3 sequences in the sample, 20% are singletons; the top ten hold about half. This sequence originates from a middle-aged man with Graves' ophthalmopathy. This chain joins TRBV5-1 and TRBJ1-1; 7 bases are a match to TRBD1. Source material: blood. This chain's CDR3 is CASSLGLRGTVLNTEAFF. CDR3 bases: TGCGCCAGCAGCTTGGGACTTAGAGGGACAGTTCTGAACACTGAAGCTTTCTTT.